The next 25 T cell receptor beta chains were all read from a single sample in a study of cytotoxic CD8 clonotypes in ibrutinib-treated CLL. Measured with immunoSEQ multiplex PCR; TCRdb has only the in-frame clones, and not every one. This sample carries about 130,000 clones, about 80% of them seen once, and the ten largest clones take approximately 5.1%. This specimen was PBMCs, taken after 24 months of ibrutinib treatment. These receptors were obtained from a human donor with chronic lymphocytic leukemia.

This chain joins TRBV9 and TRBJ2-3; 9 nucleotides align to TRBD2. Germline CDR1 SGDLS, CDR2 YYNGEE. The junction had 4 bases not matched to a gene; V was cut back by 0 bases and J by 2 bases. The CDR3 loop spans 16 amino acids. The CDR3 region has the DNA TGTGCCAGCAGCGTAGTGGCGGGGGGGCCCACAGATACGCAGTATTTT. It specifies CASSVVAGGPTDTQYF.

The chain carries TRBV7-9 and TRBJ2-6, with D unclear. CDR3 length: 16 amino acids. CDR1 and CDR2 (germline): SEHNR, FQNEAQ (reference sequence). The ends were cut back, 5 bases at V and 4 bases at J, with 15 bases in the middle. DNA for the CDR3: TGTGCCAGCAGCCCCCGCGTGGGTGCAGGGGCCAACGTCCTGACTTTC. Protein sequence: CASSPRVGAGANVLTF.

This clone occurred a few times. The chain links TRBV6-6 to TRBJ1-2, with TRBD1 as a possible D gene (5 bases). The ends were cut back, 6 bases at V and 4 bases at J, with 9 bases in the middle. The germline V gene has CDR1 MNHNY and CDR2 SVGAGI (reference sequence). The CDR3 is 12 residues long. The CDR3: CASSGTSYGYTF. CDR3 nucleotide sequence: TGTGCCAGCAGCGGGACCTCCTATGGCTACACCTTC.

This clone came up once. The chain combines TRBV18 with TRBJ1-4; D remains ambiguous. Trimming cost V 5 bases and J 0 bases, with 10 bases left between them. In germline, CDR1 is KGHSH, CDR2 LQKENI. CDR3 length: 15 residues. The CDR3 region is CASSFMETTNEKLFF. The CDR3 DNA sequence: TGTGCCAGCTCATTCATGGAAACAACTAATGAAAAACTGTTTTTT. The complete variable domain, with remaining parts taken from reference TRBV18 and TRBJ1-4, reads NAGVMQNPRHLVRRRGQEARLRCSPMKGHSHVYWYRQLPEEGLKFMVYLQKENIIDESGMPKERFSAEFPKEGPSILRIQQVVRGDSAAYFCASSFMETTNEKLFFGSGTQLSVL.

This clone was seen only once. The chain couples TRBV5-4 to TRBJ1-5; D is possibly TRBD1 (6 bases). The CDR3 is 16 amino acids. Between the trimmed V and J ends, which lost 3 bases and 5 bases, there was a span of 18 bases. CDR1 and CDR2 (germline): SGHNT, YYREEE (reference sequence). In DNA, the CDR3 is TGTGCCAGCAGCTGGGGGGGCGGGGGCGTTGATCAGCCCCAGCATTTT. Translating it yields CASSWGGGGVDQPQHF. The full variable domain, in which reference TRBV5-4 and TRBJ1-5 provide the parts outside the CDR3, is ETGVTQSPTHLIKTRGQQVTLRCSSQSGHNTVSWYQQALGQGPQFIFQYYREEENGRGNFPPRFSGLQFPNYSSELNVNALELDDSALYLCASSWGGGGVDQPQHFGDGTRLSIL.

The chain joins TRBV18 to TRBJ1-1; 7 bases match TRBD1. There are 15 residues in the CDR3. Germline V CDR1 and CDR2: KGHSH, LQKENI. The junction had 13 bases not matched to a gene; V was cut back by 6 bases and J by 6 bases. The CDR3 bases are TGTGCCAGCTCCCGCCAGGGGGGGGACCACGCTGAAGCTTTCTTT. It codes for CASSRQGGDHAEAFF.

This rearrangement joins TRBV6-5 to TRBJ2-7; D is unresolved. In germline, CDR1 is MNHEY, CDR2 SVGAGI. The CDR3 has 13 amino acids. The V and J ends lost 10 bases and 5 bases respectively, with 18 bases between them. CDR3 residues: CATLGSVPDEQYF. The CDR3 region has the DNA TGTGCCACGCTGGGGTCGGTACCGGACGAGCAGTACTTC.

The CDR3 DNA is TGTGCCAGCAGTTACGGACAGGGGGGAGCCGGGGAGCTGTTTTTT. It specifies CASSYGQGGAGELFF. The chain has TRBV6-6 and TRBJ2-2; 10 bases are a match to TRBD1. V gave up 2 bases and J gave up 6 bases; unmatched junction bases: 3. The germline CDR1 and CDR2 sequences are MNHNY and SVGAGI (reference sequence). The CDR3 totals 15 residues.

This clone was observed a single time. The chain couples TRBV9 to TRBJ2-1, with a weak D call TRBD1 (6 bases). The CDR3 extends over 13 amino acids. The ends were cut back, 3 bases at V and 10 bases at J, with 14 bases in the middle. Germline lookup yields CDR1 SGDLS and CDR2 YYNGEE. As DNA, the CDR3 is TGTGCCAGCAGCGAACAGGGTCTTGGGGAGCAGTTCTTC. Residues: CASSEQGLGEQFF.

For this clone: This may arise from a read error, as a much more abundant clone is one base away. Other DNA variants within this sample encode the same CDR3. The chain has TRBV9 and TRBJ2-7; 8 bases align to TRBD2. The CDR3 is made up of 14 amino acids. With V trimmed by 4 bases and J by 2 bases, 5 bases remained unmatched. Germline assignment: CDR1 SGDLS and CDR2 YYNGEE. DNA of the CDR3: TGTGCCAGCAGCCCCGGGGGGGGACCCTACGAGCAGTACTTC. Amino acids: CASSPGGGPYEQYF.

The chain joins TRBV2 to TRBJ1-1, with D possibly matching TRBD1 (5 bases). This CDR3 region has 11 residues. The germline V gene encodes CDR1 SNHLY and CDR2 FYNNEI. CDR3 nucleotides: TGTTCCCAGGGTTCGTACACTGAAGCTTTCTTT. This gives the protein CSQGSYTEAFF.

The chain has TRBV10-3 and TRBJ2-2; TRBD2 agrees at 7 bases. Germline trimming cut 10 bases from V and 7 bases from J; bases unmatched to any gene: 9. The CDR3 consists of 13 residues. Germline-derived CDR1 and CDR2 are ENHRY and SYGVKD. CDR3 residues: CATARGEGGELFF. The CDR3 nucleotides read TGTGCCACCGCCCGGGGGGAGGGCGGGGAGCTGTTTTTT.

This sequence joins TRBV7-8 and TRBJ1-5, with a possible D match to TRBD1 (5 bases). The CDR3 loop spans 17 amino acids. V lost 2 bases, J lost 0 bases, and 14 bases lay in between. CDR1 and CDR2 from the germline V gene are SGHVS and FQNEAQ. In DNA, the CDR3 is TGTGCCAGCAGCTTAAGGCCCGGGGCAAATAGCAATCAGCCCCAGCATTTT. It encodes CASSLRPGANSNQPQHF.

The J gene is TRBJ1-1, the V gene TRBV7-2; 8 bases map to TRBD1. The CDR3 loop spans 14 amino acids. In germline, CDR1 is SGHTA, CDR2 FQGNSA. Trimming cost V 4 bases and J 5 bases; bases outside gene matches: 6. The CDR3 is CASSSRTGKTEAFF. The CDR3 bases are TGTGCCAGCAGCTCAAGGACAGGGAAAACTGAAGCTTTCTTT.

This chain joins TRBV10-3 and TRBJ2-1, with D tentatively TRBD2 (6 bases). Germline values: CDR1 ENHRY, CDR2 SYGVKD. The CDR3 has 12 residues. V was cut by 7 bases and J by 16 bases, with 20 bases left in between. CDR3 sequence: CAITPGGRALFF. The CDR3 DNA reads TGTGCCATCACCCCCGGGGGACGGGCCCTATTCTTC.

CDR3 amino acids: CASSLAGGADTQYF. The CDR3 DNA reads TGTGCCAGCAGCCTAGCGGGAGGGGCAGATACGCAGTATTTT. The V gene is TRBV7-3, the J gene TRBJ2-3; 12 bases map to TRBD2. The junction had 1 base not matched to a gene; V was cut back by 5 bases and J by 4 bases. In germline, CDR1 is SGHTA, CDR2 FQGTGA. This CDR3 region has 14 residues.

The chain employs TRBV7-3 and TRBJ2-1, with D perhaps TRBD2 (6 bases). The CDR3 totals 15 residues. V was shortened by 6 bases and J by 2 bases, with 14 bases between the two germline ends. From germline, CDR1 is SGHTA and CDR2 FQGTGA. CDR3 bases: TGTGCCAGCAGTCCCGGCGGGGACCCCTACAATGAGCAGTTCTTC. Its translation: CASSPGGDPYNEQFF.

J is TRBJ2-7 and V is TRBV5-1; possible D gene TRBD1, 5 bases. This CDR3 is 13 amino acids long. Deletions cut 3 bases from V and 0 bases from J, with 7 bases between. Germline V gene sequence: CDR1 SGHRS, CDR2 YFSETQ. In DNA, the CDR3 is TGCGCCAGCAGCTGGGGCGCCTCCTACGAGCAGTACTTC. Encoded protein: CASSWGASYEQYF.

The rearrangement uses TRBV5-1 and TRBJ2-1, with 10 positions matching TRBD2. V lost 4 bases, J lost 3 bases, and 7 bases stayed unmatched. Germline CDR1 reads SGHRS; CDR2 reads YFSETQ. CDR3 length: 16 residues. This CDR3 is CASSPEAGGGYNEQFF. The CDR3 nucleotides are TGCGCCAGCAGCCCGGAAGCGGGAGGGGGCTACAATGAGCAGTTCTTC.

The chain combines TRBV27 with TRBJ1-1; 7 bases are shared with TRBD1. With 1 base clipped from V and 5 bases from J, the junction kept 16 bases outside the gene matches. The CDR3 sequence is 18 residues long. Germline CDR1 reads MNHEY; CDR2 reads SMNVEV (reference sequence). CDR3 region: CASSLFAAGQPSGTEAFF. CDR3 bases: TGTGCCAGCAGTTTATTCGCCGCGGGACAGCCCTCGGGGACTGAAGCTTTCTTT.

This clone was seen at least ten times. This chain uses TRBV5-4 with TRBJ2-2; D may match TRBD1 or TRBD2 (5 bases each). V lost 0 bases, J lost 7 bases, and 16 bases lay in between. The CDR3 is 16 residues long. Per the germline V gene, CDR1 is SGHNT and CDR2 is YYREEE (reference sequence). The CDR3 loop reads CASSLGWDPRHGELFF. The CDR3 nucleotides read TGTGCCAGCAGCTTGGGGTGGGACCCTAGACACGGGGAGCTGTTTTTT.

CDR3 sequence reads: CAISAAANQPQHF. CDR3 nucleotides: TGTGCCATCAGTGCGGCCGCTAATCAGCCCCAGCATTTT. The chain couples TRBV10-3 to TRBJ1-5; D gene uncertain. The CDR3 has 13 residues. Germline V CDR1 and CDR2: ENHRY, SYGVKD. The ends were cut back, 4 bases at V and 4 bases at J, with 8 bases in the middle.

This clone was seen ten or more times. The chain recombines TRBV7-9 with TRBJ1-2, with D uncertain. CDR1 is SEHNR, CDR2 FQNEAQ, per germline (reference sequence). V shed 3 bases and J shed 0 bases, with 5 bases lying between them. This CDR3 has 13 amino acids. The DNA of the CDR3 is TGTGCCAGCAGCTTGTCCGCTAACTATGGCTACACCTTC. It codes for CASSLSANYGYTF.

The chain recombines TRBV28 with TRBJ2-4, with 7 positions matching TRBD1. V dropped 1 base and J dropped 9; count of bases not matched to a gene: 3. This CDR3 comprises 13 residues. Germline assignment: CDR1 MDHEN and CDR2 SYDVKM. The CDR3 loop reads CASSLSDRTIQYF. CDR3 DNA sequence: TGTGCCAGCAGTTTATCGGACAGGACCATTCAGTACTTC.

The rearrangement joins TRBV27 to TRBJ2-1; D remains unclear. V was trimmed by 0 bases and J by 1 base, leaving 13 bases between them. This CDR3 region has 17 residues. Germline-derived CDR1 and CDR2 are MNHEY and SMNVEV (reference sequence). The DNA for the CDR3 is TGTGCCAGCAGTTTATCTGCAGGCCCAATATCCTACAATGAGCAGTTCTTC. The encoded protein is CASSLSAGPISYNEQFF.